This T cell receptor (beta chain) came from a study of blood T cell repertoires in COVID-19. Repertoires were generated with immunoSEQ multiplex PCR, while TCRdb's copy carries only in-frame clones and drops some. The data show about 73,000 clones, with around four fifths seen just once and 5% to 6% held by the top ten. Germline values: CDR1 SGHAT, CDR2 FQNNGV. This CDR3 comprises 14 residues. Trimming cost V 0 bases and J 5 bases, with 8 bases left between them. The source of this sequence is a man in his fifties or sixties with active COVID-19. The chain carries TRBV11-2 and TRBJ2-1; possibly TRBD1 for D (5 bases). The sample consisted of peripheral blood. The CDR3 spells CASSLDGAHNEQFF. CDR3 DNA sequence: TGTGCCAGCAGCTTAGATGGGGCACACAATGAGCAGTTCTTC. The full variable domain, rest sourced from reference TRBV11-2 and TRBJ2-1, is EAGVAQSPRYKIIEKRQSVAFWCNPISGHATLYWYQQILGQGPKLLIQFQNNGVVDDSQLPKDRFSAERLKGVDSTLKIQPAKLEDSAVYLCASSLDGAHNEQFFGPGTRLTVL.